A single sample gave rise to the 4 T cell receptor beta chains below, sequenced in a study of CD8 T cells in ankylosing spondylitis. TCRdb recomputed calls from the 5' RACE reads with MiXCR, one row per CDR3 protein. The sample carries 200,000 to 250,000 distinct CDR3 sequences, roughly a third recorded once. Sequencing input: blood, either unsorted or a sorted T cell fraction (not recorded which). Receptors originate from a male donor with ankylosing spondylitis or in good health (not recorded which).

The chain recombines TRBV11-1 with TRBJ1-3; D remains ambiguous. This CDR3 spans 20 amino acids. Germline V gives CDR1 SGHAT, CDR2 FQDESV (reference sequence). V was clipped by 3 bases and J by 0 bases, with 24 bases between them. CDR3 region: CASSLNLGTSEAYSGNTIYF. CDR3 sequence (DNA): TGTGCCAGCAGCTTGAACCTAGGTACTTCCGAAGCCTACTCTGGAAACACCATATATTTT.

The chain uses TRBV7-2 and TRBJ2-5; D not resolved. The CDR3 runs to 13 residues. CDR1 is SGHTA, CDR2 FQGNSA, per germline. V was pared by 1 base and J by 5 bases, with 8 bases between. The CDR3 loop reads CASSLVLGETQYF. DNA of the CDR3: TGTGCCAGCAGCTTAGTACTTGGTGAGACCCAGTACTTC.

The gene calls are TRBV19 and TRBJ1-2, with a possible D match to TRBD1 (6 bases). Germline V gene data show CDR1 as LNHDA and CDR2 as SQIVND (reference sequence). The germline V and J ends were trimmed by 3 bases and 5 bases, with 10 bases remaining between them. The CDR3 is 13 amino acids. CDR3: CASSMGQGYGYTF. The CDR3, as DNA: TGTGCCAGTAGTATGGGGCAGGGGTATGGCTACACCTTC.

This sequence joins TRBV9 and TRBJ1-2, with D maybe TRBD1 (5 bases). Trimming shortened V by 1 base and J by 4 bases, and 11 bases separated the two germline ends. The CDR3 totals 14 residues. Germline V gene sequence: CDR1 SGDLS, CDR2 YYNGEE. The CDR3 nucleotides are TGTGCCAGCAGCGTATCGGACAAGTTCTATGGCTACACCTTC. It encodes CASSVSDKFYGYTF.